A selection of T cell receptor beta chains follows, all from one sample in a study of T cells in localized non-small cell lung cancer. Clones were sequenced by immunoSEQ multiplex PCR, and TCRdb holds only the in-frame ones, with some missing. There are some 39,000 clones in the sample; 75% to 90% occur only once, and about 5.4% lies in the top ten. This specimen was peripheral blood mononuclear cells, taken before any cancer treatment. The receptors come from a male donor aged 60 or over with stage II lung adenocarcinoma. Each CDR3 is given with its conserved first and last residue. D genes are given only for firm matches. Not all rows give a size; the values are once, few, many and, for expanded clones, a class.

j_call: TRBJ2-5
v_call: TRBV7-7
d_call: TRBD1
clone_size: -
cdr3_aa: CASSTTGLGSQYF
cdr3_nt: TGTGCCAGCAGCACGACAGGGTTGGGGTCCCAGTACTTC

j_call: TRBJ2-3
v_call: TRBV7-2
d_call: -
clone_size: -
cdr3_aa: CASSPRATDTQYF
cdr3_nt: TGTGCCAGCAGCCCCCGGGCCACAGATACGCAGTATTTT

j_call: TRBJ2-1
v_call: TRBV19
d_call: -
clone_size: -
cdr3_aa: CASRPLGRRGNEQFF
cdr3_nt: TGTGCCAGTAGACCTCTAGGGAGGCGGGGCAATGAGCAGTTCTTC

j_call: TRBJ2-2
v_call: TRBV5-1
d_call: TRBD2
clone_size: -
cdr3_aa: CASSSGRSGSAGELFF
cdr3_nt: TGCGCCAGCAGCTCCGGACGTAGCGGGAGCGCCGGGGAGCTGTTTTTT

j_call: TRBJ1-5
v_call: TRBV19
d_call: TRBD1
clone_size: once
cdr3_aa: CASSIAGTGVNQPQHF
cdr3_nt: TGTGCCAGTAGTATAGCCGGGACAGGGGTCAACCAGCCCCAGCATTTT

j_call: TRBJ2-7
v_call: TRBV28
d_call: -
clone_size: once
cdr3_aa: CASGVSYEQYF
cdr3_nt: TGTGCCAGCGGGGTTTCCTACGAGCAGTACTTC

j_call: TRBJ2-5
v_call: TRBV7-2
d_call: -
clone_size: -
cdr3_aa: CASSWMREETQYF
cdr3_nt: TGTGCCAGCAGCTGGATGAGGGAAGAGACCCAGTACTTC

j_call: TRBJ2-5
v_call: TRBV29-1
d_call: -
clone_size: -
cdr3_aa: CSVGSGETQYF
cdr3_nt: TGCAGCGTTGGGTCCGGAGAGACCCAGTACTTC

j_call: TRBJ2-1
v_call: TRBV29-1
d_call: TRBD1
clone_size: -
cdr3_aa: CSVGGTGPYNEQFF
cdr3_nt: TGCAGCGTGGGGGGGACAGGGCCCTACAATGAGCAGTTCTTC

j_call: TRBJ1-2
v_call: TRBV6-6
d_call: -
clone_size: -
cdr3_aa: CASSYQGRGGYTF
cdr3_nt: TGTGCCAGCAGTTATCAGGGTAGGGGTGGCTACACCTTC

j_call: TRBJ1-2
v_call: TRBV6-1
d_call: -
clone_size: -
cdr3_aa: CASSARGGFGYGYTF
cdr3_nt: TGTGCCAGCAGTGCCCGGGGAGGGTTTGGCTATGGCTACACCTTC

j_call: TRBJ2-2
v_call: TRBV9
d_call: -
clone_size: -
cdr3_aa: CASSVAGKGTGELFF
cdr3_nt: TGTGCCAGCAGCGTAGCGGGAAAAGGTACCGGGGAGCTGTTTTTT

j_call: TRBJ2-3
v_call: TRBV7-2
d_call: TRBD2
clone_size: -
cdr3_aa: CASSLGGTTQATDTQYF
cdr3_nt: TGTGCCAGCAGCTTAGGAGGGACTACTCAAGCCACAGATACGCAGTATTTT

j_call: TRBJ2-7
v_call: TRBV29-1
d_call: TRBD2
clone_size: once
cdr3_aa: CSVEAGDTYEQYF
cdr3_nt: TGCAGCGTTGAGGCGGGAGACACCTACGAGCAGTACTTC

j_call: TRBJ1-1
v_call: TRBV5-1
d_call: TRBD1
clone_size: -
cdr3_aa: CASSLGQTGGRTEAFF
cdr3_nt: TGCGCCAGCAGCTTGGGCCAGACAGGGGGTAGGACTGAAGCTTTCTTT

j_call: TRBJ2-2
v_call: TRBV5-1
d_call: TRBD1
clone_size: -
cdr3_aa: CASSFLSGTGGWGELFF
cdr3_nt: TGCGCCAGCAGCTTCCTCTCCGGGACAGGAGGATGGGGGGAGCTGTTTTTT